The 17 T cell receptor beta chains below all came from one sample that was sequenced in a study of CD8 T cells in ankylosing spondylitis. MiXCR was run by TCRdb on the 5' RACE reads, yielding one entry per CDR3 protein. The table records approximately 260,000 distinct CDR3 sequences, 18% of them present only once. Material for sequencing was blood, either unsorted or a sorted T cell fraction (not recorded which). The receptor set was obtained from a male donor with ankylosing spondylitis or in good health (not recorded which).

The rearrangement joins TRBV7-6 to TRBJ2-3; TRBD1 agrees at 8 bases. Germline trimming cut 7 bases from V and 1 base from J; bases unmatched to any gene: 4. The CDR3 extends over 14 amino acids. CDR1 and CDR2 (germline): SGHVS, FNYEAQ. This chain's CDR3 is CASTTGQGTDTQYF. The CDR3 region has the DNA TGTGCCAGCACGACGGGACAGGGCACAGATACGCAGTATTTT. Together with reference TRBV7-6 and TRBJ2-3, the CDR3 gives the full variable domain: GAGVSQSPRYKVTKRGQDVALRCDPISGHVSLYWYRQALGQGPEFLTYFNYEAQQDKSGLPNDRFSAERPEGSISTLTIQRTEQRDSAMYRCASTTGQGTDTQYFGPGTRLTVL.

The chain couples TRBV30 to TRBJ1-4, with D unclear. With 3 bases removed from V and 0 bases from J, the gap between germline ends came to 8 bases. Germline values: CDR1 GTSNPN, CDR2 SVGIG (reference sequence). The CDR3 spans 14 residues. The DNA of the CDR3 is TGTGCCTGGAGCCCATATGCAACTAATGAAAAACTGTTTTTT. It translates to CAWSPYATNEKLFF.

The V and J genes are TRBV29-1 and TRBJ2-1; D is undetermined. This CDR3 has 12 amino acids. Trimming pared 7 bases from V and 9 bases from J, leaving 16 bases between. Germline V gives CDR1 SQVTM, CDR2 ANQGSEA. This chain's CDR3 is CSAEVGSGEQFF. The CDR3 nucleotides read TGCAGCGCCGAGGTGGGATCCGGTGAGCAGTTCTTC.

There are many counts of this clonotype. This chain joins TRBV9 and TRBJ2-7; 8 nucleotides match TRBD2. The J segment lost 5 bases and the V segment lost 3 bases, leaving 7 bases of the junction unmatched. The CDR3 length is 14 residues. Germline CDR1 is SGDLS and CDR2 is YYNGEE. For the CDR3, the DNA is TGTGCCAGCAGCGCCAACGGGAGGGCCCACGAGCAGTACTTC. It specifies CASSANGRAHEQYF.

This clonotype was observed at least ten times. This rearrangement joins TRBV9 to TRBJ1-6; D gene unclear. The V end was cut by 7 bases, the J end by 0 bases, with 17 bases between. CDR1 SGDLS and CDR2 YYNGEE come from the germline V gene. The CDR3 contains 17 residues. CDR3 nucleotides: TGTGCCAGCGCAAGGCACTCGGAAAGCTCCTATAATTCACCCCTCCACTTT. It specifies CASARHSESSYNSPLHF.

This clonotype has a handful of counts. The chain is built from TRBV6-2 or TRBV6-3 and TRBJ2-6; D remains unclear. Trimming cost V 6 bases and J 0 bases, with 18 bases left between them. This CDR3 contains 18 residues. Germline V gene sequence: CDR1 MNHEY, CDR2 SVGEGT. Here the CDR3 reads CASSPNSLGYSGANVLTF. CDR3 in DNA: TGTGCCAGCAGCCCAAACAGTCTCGGGTACTCTGGGGCCAACGTCCTGACTTTC.

This clonotype was counted only a few times. The chain uses TRBV20-1 and TRBJ2-7, with TRBD1 matching 7 bases. Germline V CDR1 and CDR2: DFQATT, SNEGSKA (reference sequence). The CDR3 totals 13 residues. Trimming at V came to 6 bases and at J to 3 bases, leaving 8 bases not matched to a gene. The CDR3 nucleotides are TGCAGTGCGAACTTCGACAGGGACTACGAGCAGTACTTC. It specifies CSANFDRDYEQYF.

The rearrangement joins TRBV14 to TRBJ2-1; 13 bases match TRBD2. The CDR3 sequence is 18 residues long. Germline V gives CDR1 SGHDN, CDR2 FVKESK. The J segment lost 8 bases and the V segment lost 3 bases, leaving 13 bases of the junction unmatched. The CDR3 here is CASSHDRLGLAGRDEQFF. CDR3 coding DNA: TGTGCCAGCAGCCATGATAGGCTGGGACTAGCGGGAAGGGATGAGCAGTTCTTC.

This chain joins TRBV29-1 and TRBJ2-5, with unresolved D. The CDR3 extends over 11 amino acids. Trimming took 7 bases from V and 5 from J, leaving 11 bases between them. Germline CDR1 is SQVTM and CDR2 is ANQGSEA. The CDR3 loop is CSGLMMETQYF. The CDR3 DNA reads TGCAGCGGACTTATGATGGAGACCCAGTACTTC.

This sequence joins TRBV7-8 and TRBJ2-1; 9 positions agree with TRBD2. The CDR3 consists of 15 residues. Germline CDR1 reads SGHVS; CDR2 reads FQNEAQ. The trim removed 5 bases at V and 7 bases at J, leaving 9 bases unmatched. CDR3 sequence reads: CASSVSGRSENEQFF. Written as DNA, the CDR3 is TGTGCCAGCAGCGTTAGCGGGAGATCAGAGAATGAGCAGTTCTTC.

This clonotype showed up just a few times. The gene calls are TRBV27 and TRBJ2-6; 11 nucleotides match TRBD2. Trimming cost V 5 bases and J 2 bases; bases outside gene matches: 8. This CDR3 contains 18 residues. Germline-derived CDR1 and CDR2 are MNHEY and SMNVEV (reference sequence). CDR3 DNA sequence: TGTGCCAGCAGTCAGCGACTAGCGGGATTGACTGGGGCCAACGTCCTGACTTTC. It specifies CASSQRLAGLTGANVLTF.

This clonotype was recorded a few times. The rearrangement uses TRBV4-3 and TRBJ1-6; no clear D. Germline CDR1 reads LGHNA; CDR2 reads YSLEER. The CDR3 runs 14 residues. V was shortened by 0 bases and J by 9 bases, with 9 bases between the two germline ends. For the CDR3, the DNA is TGCGCCAGCAGCCAAGAGCCTGGGTTTTCACCCCTCCACTTT. Translating it yields CASSQEPGFSPLHF.

This clonotype turned up a few times. The V and J genes are TRBV20-1 and TRBJ1-1, with a tentative D call TRBD1 (5 bases). Germline CDR1 and CDR2: DFQATT and SNEGSKA (reference sequence). This CDR3 has 17 residues. Deletions cut 3 bases from V and 1 base from J, with 21 bases between. CDR3 nucleotide sequence: TGCAGTGCTAGTCGACAGAGACGTGGCAGGGCGAACACTGAAGCTTTCTTT. The encoded protein is CSASRQRRGRANTEAFF.

This clonotype was counted at least ten times. The chain is built from TRBV29-1 and TRBJ1-1; no reliable D call. Trimming removed 0 bases at V and 0 bases at J, with 8 bases between. CDR1 is SQVTM, CDR2 ANQGSEA, per germline. The CDR3 totals 14 residues. The CDR3 loop reads CSVEEGNLNTEAFF. The CDR3 nucleotides read TGCAGCGTTGAAGAGGGAAACCTGAACACTGAAGCTTTCTTT.

This clonotype came up a few times. V gene TRBV20-1 combines with J gene TRBJ1-5; perhaps TRBD1 as D (6 bases). V was pared by 4 bases and J by 5 bases, with 27 bases between. Germline V gene lookup returns CDR1 DFQATT and CDR2 SNEGSKA (reference sequence). The CDR3 sequence is 18 residues long. The CDR3 region has the DNA TGCAGTGCTAAGTTACAGGGACATACCTGGTTGGGCTATCAGCCCCAGCATTTT. It encodes CSAKLQGHTWLGYQPQHF.

This clonotype has ten or more counts. The chain's CDR3 is CASSLTGGGTEAFF. The CDR3 DNA reads TGTGCCAGCAGCTTAACGGGGGGAGGCACTGAAGCTTTCTTT. The rearrangement joins TRBV7-3 to TRBJ1-1; TRBD1 is a possible D gene (5 bases). Germline CDR1 and CDR2: SGHTA and FQGTGA. V lost 0 bases to trimming and J lost 4 bases, with 9 bases between them. The CDR3 is 14 residues long.

J is TRBJ2-3 and V is TRBV29-1; 10 bases line up with TRBD2. The CDR3 runs to 14 residues. V shed 3 bases and J 7 bases; nucleotides not matched to a gene: 7. Germline CDR1 is SQVTM and CDR2 is ANQGSEA. The CDR3: CSVERGTSDYTQYF. CDR3 bases: TGCAGCGTTGAGAGGGGGACTAGCGATTATACGCAGTATTTT.